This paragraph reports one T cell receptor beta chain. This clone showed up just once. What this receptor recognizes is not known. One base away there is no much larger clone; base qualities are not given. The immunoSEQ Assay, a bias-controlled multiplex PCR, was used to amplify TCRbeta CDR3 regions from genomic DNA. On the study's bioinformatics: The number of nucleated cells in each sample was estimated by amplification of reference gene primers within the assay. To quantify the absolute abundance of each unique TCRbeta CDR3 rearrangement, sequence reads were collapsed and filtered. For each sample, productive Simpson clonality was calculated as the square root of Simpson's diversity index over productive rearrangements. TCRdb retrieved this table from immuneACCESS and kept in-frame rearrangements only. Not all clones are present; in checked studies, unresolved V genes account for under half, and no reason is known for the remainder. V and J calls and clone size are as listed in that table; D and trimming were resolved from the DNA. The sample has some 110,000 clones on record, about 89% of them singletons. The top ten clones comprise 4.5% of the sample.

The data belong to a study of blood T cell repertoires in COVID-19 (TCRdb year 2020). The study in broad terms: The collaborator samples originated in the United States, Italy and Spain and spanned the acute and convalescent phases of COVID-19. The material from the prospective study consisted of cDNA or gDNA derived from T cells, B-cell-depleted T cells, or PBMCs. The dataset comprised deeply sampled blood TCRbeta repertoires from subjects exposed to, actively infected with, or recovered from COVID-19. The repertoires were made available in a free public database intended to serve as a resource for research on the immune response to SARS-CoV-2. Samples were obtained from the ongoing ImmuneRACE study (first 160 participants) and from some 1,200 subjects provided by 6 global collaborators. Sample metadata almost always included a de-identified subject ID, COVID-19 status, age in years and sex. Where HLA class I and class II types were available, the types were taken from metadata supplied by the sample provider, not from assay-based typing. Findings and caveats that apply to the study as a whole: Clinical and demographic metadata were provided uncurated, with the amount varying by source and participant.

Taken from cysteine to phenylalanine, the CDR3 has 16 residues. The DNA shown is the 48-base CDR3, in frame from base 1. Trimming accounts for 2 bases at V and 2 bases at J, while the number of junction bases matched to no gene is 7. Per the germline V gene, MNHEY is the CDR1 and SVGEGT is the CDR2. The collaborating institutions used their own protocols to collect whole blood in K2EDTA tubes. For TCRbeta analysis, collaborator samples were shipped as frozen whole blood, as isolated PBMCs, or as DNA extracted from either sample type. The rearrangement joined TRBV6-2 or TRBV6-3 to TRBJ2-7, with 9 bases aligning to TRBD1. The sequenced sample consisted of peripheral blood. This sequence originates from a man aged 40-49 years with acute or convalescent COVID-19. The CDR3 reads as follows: CASSYKRTGVTYEQYF. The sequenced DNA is TGTGCCAGCAGTTACAAAAGGACAGGGGTAACCTACGAGCAGTACTTC.